This record covers a single T cell receptor (beta chain). The CDR3 extends over 14 amino acids. Germline trimming cut 3 bases from V and 6 bases from J; bases unmatched to any gene: 4. Germline values: CDR1 SQVTM, CDR2 ANQGSEA. This entry is derived from a study of control samples from healthy donors and cancer patients. Assay: immunoSEQ multiplex PCR; the TCRdb copy retains only in-frame clones and omits some. Here the sample spans 65,000 to 80,000 clones, 70% to 90% being singletons. The chain links TRBV29-1 to TRBJ2-3, with TRBD2 identical over 12 bases. Material: PBMCs. The TCR comes from a woman in her fifties or sixties with head and neck cancer. The CDR3 nucleotides are TGCAGCGTTGAGACTAGCGGGAGCCCCGATACGCAGTATTTT. It specifies CSVETSGSPDTQYF.